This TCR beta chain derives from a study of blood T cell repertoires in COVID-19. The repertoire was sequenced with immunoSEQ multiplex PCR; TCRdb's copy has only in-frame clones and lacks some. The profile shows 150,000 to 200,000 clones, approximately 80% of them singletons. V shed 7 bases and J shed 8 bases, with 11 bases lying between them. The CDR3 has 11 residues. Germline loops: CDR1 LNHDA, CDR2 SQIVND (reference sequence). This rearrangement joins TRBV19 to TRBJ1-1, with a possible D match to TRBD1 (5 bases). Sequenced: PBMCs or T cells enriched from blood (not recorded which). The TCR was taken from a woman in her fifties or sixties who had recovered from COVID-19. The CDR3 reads CASKGDFEAFF. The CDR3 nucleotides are TGTGCCAGTAAAGGGGATTTCGAAGCTTTCTTT. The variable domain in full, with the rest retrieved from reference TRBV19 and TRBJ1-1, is DGGITQSPKYLFRKEGQNVTLSCEQNLNHDAMYWYRQDPGQGLRLIYYSQIVNDFQKGDIAEGYSVSREKKESFPLTVTSAQKNPTAFYLCASKGDFEAFFGQGTRLTVV.